The 5 T cell receptor beta chains listed next were all sequenced from one sample in a study of beta chain features in type 1 diabetes. Every bit of the isolated RNA underwent reverse transcription, so sequencing read expressed TCRB transcripts. Clones were sequenced by immunoSEQ multiplex PCR, and TCRdb holds only the in-frame ones, with some missing. The sample records around 330,000 clones, more than 9.5% being singletons. The material sequenced was naive CD4+ T cells from blood. These receptors were collected from a woman in her twenties or thirties in good health.

This chain connects TRBV28 to TRBJ2-1; 13 bases align to TRBD2. This CDR3 is 18 amino acids long. J was trimmed by 0 bases and V by 5 bases; bases with no gene match: 7. CDR1 is MDHEN, CDR2 SYDVKM, per germline. The CDR3 coding sequence is TGTGCCAGCAGTCCCGGGACTAGCGGGATTAGCTCCTACAATGAGCAGTTCTTC. Translation: CASSPGTSGISSYNEQFF.

CDR3 in amino acids: CASSLRGQPYNEQFF. CDR3 nucleotide sequence: TGTGCCAGCAGTCTTCGGGGACAGCCTTACAATGAGCAGTTCTTC. The chain employs TRBV27 and TRBJ2-1; 7 nucleotides agree with TRBD1. The junction had 8 bases not matched to a gene; V was cut back by 5 bases and J by 4 bases. This CDR3 is built from 15 residues. Germline-derived CDR1 and CDR2 are MNHEY and SMNVEV (reference sequence).

This clone has only a few counts. The chain links TRBV30 to TRBJ1-2, with 8 bases matching TRBD1. The CDR3 runs 15 residues. Germline V gives CDR1 GTSNPN, CDR2 SVGIG (reference sequence). J lost 4 bases, V lost 0 bases, and 7 bases had no gene match. CDR3 coding DNA: TGTGCCTGGAGTGTACAAAAGGGACAGGCCTATGGCTACACCTTC. Protein product: CAWSVQKGQAYGYTF. Supplemented by reference TRBV30 and TRBJ1-2, the full variable domain reads SQTIHQWPATLVQPVGSPLSLECTVEGTSNPNLYWYRQAAGRGLQLLFYSVGIGQISSEVPQNLSASRPQDRQFILSSKKLLLSDSGFYLCAWSVQKGQAYGYTFGSGTRLTVV.

The chain has TRBV7-2 and TRBJ2-7; D is uncertain. The CDR3 is 12 residues long. V lost 5 bases and J lost 5, with 10 bases in between. Germline V lookup: CDR1 SGHTA, CDR2 FQGNSA. The CDR3 DNA reads TGTGCCAGCAGCCGAGACATTAACGAGCAGTACTTC. It encodes CASSRDINEQYF. The whole variable domain, remainder taken from reference TRBV7-2 and TRBJ2-7, is GAGVSQSPSNKVTEKGKDVELRCDPISGHTALYWYRQSLGQGLEFLIYFQGNSAPDKSGLPSDRFSAERTGGSVSTLTIQRTQQEDSAVYLCASSRDINEQYFGPGTRLTVT.

The chain combines TRBV28 with TRBJ1-2; 10 bases fit TRBD1. Germline V CDR1 and CDR2: MDHEN, SYDVKM. J lost 1 base, V lost 6 bases, and 5 bases had no gene match. This CDR3 spans 15 amino acids. This CDR3 is CASRLGTGVNYGYTF. CDR3 coding DNA: TGTGCCAGCAGACTTGGGACAGGGGTTAACTATGGCTACACCTTC.